This record covers a single T cell receptor (beta chain). No antigen is known for it. This record belongs to a study of T cells in tumors after PD-1 blockade. Study results and caveats: Blood contained 40% to 50% of the tumor's TCR clonotypes.

Site-matched primary tumor biopsies were taken before and after PD-1 blockade. The assay was immunoSEQ multiplex PCR, and TCRdb's table has in-frame clones only and misses some. The sample lists 10,000 to 15,000 clones; around 63% were seen once. Specimen: tumor tissue, collected before anti-PD-1 treatment. This TCR came from a human donor with cutaneous squamous cell carcinoma.

The CDR3 DNA reads TGTGCCAGCAGTGATCGGTCGAACACCGGGGAGCTGTTTTTT. Protein sequence: CASSDRSNTGELFF. V is TRBV2 and J is TRBJ2-2; the D is unclear. Germline CDR1 reads SNHLY; CDR2 reads FYNNEI. V lost 3 bases and J 0 bases, leaving 5 bases between the germline ends. This CDR3 comprises 14 residues.